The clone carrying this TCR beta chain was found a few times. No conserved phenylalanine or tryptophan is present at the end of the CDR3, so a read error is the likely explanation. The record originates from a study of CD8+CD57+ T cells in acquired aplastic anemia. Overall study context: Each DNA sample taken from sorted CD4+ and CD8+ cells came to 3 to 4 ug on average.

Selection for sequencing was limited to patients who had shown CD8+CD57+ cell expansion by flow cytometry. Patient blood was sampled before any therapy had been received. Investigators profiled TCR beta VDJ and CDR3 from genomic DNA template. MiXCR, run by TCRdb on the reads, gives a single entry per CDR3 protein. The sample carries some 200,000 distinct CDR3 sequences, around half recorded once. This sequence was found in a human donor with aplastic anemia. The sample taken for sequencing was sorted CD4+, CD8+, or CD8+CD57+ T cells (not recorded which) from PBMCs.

CDR3: CASSSTGTENIQYL. As DNA, the CDR3 is TGTGCCAGCAGCTCCACCGGGACAGAAAACATTCAGTACCTC. The V gene is TRBV12-3 or TRBV12-4, the J gene TRBJ2-4; 7 bases are shared with TRBD1. CDR3 length: 14 amino acids. The ends lost 6 bases at V and 5 bases at J; junction bases unmatched: 7.